This T cell receptor (beta chain) is drawn from a study of blood T cell repertoires in COVID-19. The overall study: The samples span acute and convalescent COVID-19 from the United States, Italy and Spain. The cDNA or gDNA used as material had been derived from T cells, B-cell-depleted T cells, or PBMCs.

The germline V gene encodes CDR1 MDHEN and CDR2 SYDVKM. Trimming at V came to 3 bases and at J to 9 bases, leaving 9 bases not matched to a gene. This CDR3 spans 15 amino acids. In the study's own analysis: It was from reference gene primer amplification that nucleated cell counts were estimated. Repertoires were generated with immunoSEQ multiplex PCR, while TCRdb's copy carries only in-frame clones and drops some. Clone size and the V and J calls come from that table; the DNA yielded D and trimming. Of around 280,000 clones listed, approximately 83% are singletons. This TCR came from a woman aged 30 to 39 who had recovered from COVID-19. The rearrangement joins TRBV28 to TRBJ1-5, with 9 bases identical to TRBD1. Sequencing was done on a sample of peripheral blood. CDR3 residues: CASSFSDRGSGPQHF. The CDR3 DNA reads TGTGCCAGCAGTTTCTCGGACAGGGGTTCGGGGCCCCAGCATTTT.